This T cell receptor (beta chain) is drawn from a study of OX40 agonist ivuxolimab in advanced cancers. At the level of the whole study: Ivuxolimab was an agonistic, fully human IgG2 monoclonal antibody directed against OX40 (CD134), a costimulatory receptor. The purpose of peripheral TCRbeta sequencing was to test whether ivuxolimab changed TCR sequence diversity and led to clonal T-cell expansion. Intravenous ivuxolimab was administered to patients every 2 weeks at six dose levels: 0.01, 0.1, 0.3, 1.5, 3 and 10 mg/kg. In the dose-escalation cohort, roughly 80% of patients were male, and the mean age was approximately 60 years, with a range of 23 to 79. Prior anti-PD-1, anti-PD-L1 or anti-CTLA-4 therapy was permitted, and checkpoint inhibitors had been received by more than 35% of dose-escalation patients. Of the 50 to 55 patients in dose escalation, 19 had hepatocellular carcinoma, about 15 had melanoma, 9 had renal cell carcinoma and 9 had head and neck cancer. Partial responses occurred in three dose-escalation patients, of whom one had hepatocellular carcinoma and two had cutaneous melanoma. The monotherapy dose-escalation portion (N of about 47 patients) of the phase I ivuxolimab trial is reported in the paper. What the research found in general, with its limitations: In the 0.1-3.0 mg/kg groups, partial responders were among the patients with the lowest normalized peripheral clonal expansion, particularly in CD8+ T cells. On average, CD8+ T cells showed more expanded clones than CD4+ T cells after ivuxolimab. Low levels of normalized T-cell clonal expansion were also seen in some nonresponding patients. The antigen specificity of the clonally expanded peripheral T cells was not determined. Clonal expansion of both CD4+ and CD8+ blood T cells was observed from baseline to week 6 at doses 0.1 to 3.0 mg/kg.

Genomic DNA was isolated from the sorted cells so that the TCRbeta CDR3 region could be sequenced. The immunoSEQ Assay was used for sequencing of TCRbeta CDR3 regions. The table comes from immuneACCESS by way of TCRdb, which keeps in-frame sequences with V and J called. Part of the clones is missing from these tables; in studies checked, under half for an unresolved V gene and the rest for unknown reasons. This sample comprises more than 70,000 clones, 85% of them detected only once. The biggest ten clones account for roughly 0.5% of the sample. The germline V gene sets CDR1 to MNHNS and CDR2 to SASEGT. Trimming at the junction amounts to 2 bases on V and 7 bases on J, and the germline ends lie 9 bases apart. There are 13 amino acids in the CDR3, from cysteine to phenylalanine inclusive. Of the read, only the CDR3 DNA is kept; its 39 bases are in frame from base 1. Patients with autoimmune disease history or receiving systemic immunosuppression were excluded from the trial. Peripheral blood for TCR sequencing was collected from all dose cohorts at baseline, on cycle 4 day 1, and on cycle 7 day 1. Samples were obtained from an open-label, multicenter, first-in-human phase I dose-escalation trial of ivuxolimab. Adults with locally advanced or metastatic head and neck squamous cell, hepatocellular, melanoma or renal cell carcinoma were enrolled in the trial. CD4+ and CD8+ T cells were sorted separately from peripheral blood before TCR sequencing.

Of note for this clone: Its antigen remains unidentified. The record has no base qualities; no much larger clone is one base away.

Sequencing used CD4+ or CD8+ T cells sorted from blood, obtained in a trial of the OX40 agonist ivuxolimab. The sequence was collected from an adult with an advanced solid tumor such as melanoma, head and neck, liver or kidney cancer. The chain links TRBV6-1 with TRBJ1-5; the D gene lacks a confident call. The DNA is as follows: TGTGCCAGCAGTGAATTTGAAAGACAGCCCCAGCATTTT. Translated, it gives CASSEFERQPQHF.